The sequence of this T cell receptor (beta chain) was determined in a study of neurological immune-mediated disorders. TCRdb ran MiXCR on the 5' RACE reads and lists one entry per CDR3 protein. The data hold roughly 74,000 distinct CDR3 sequences, with 5.2% observed a single time. CDR3 length equals 14 residues. J gave up 4 bases and V 5 bases, and 6 bases lay outside the gene matches. Study-level findings and limits: The expanded clones of different subjects shared no CDR3 amino acid sequences (suggesting private repertoires in all groups). Falling below healthy controls, multiple sclerosis showed the least TCR clonal expansion, while HTLV-1-associated myelopathy showed the most. There was no clinical or MRI feature that was associated with the multiple sclerosis repertoire cluster.

A total of 2 million PBMCs stored at -80 degrees C provided the unsorted libraries. On this clonotype itself: As yet, its antigen is unknown. The conserved phenylalanine or tryptophan normally closing the CDR3 is absent here, so this likely arose from a read error.

The sequencing sample was made of PBMCs. The sequence came from a man aged 18 to 30 with multiple sclerosis. V is TRBV12-3 or TRBV12-4 and J is TRBJ1-2, with TRBD1 matching over 8 bases. The CDR3 reads CASSERTGIYGYTC. For the CDR3, the DNA is TGTGCCAGCAGTGAGAGGACAGGGATCTATGGCTACACCTGC.